Listed below are T cell receptor beta chains from one sample, sequenced in a study of regulatory T cells in long-lasting Graves disease. TCRdb re-analysed the multiplex PCR reads in MiXCR, keeping a single row per CDR3 protein. The repertoire holds 300,000 to 400,000 distinct CDR3 sequences, with 15% to 17% as singletons. The source material was peripheral blood mononuclear cells (PBMCs), sampled at new diagnosis, from a patient treated with antithyroid drugs. The origin of the receptors is a female donor with Graves disease. Each CDR3 is given with its conserved first and last residue. The D gene is left open where the match is weak.

CDR3 protein | J gene | D gene | V gene
CASSPRRGEQFF | TRBJ2-1 | NA | TRBV27
CASSFTFLAGEREQYF | TRBJ2-7 | TRBD2 | TRBV5-1
CSAGTGSSPLHF | TRBJ1-6 | TRBD1 | TRBV20-1
CSVEDPRSNQARNTEAFF | TRBJ1-1 | NA | TRBV29-1
CASSQDWTGGIHGELFF | TRBJ2-2 | TRBD1 | TRBV4-3
CASSLRVEGYTF | TRBJ1-2 | NA | TRBV5-6
CASSLGQGYHNEQFF | TRBJ2-1 | NA | TRBV11-3
CASSPAGGQGNTDTQYF | TRBJ2-3 | TRBD1 | TRBV7-2
CASSLEGRLYEQYF | TRBJ2-7 | NA | TRBV5-5
CASRPSGGPYEQYF | TRBJ2-7 | TRBD2 | TRBV2
CASSPTLPSAKNIQYF | TRBJ2-4 | NA | TRBV18
CASSGRLGGYTF | TRBJ1-2 | NA | TRBV5-5
CASRASGALAKNIQYF | TRBJ2-4 | TRBD2 | TRBV2
CASSSRTSLDTQYF | TRBJ2-3 | TRBD2 | TRBV6-5
CAWSWDSDEKLFF | TRBJ1-4 | TRBD1 | TRBV30
CASSQGPGTRVYGYTF | TRBJ1-2 | NA | TRBV4-1
CASSSTASEFYGYTF | TRBJ1-2 | NA | TRBV28
CASSRSGNSYEQYF | TRBJ2-7 | TRBD2 | TRBV7-2
CASSEFEANTEAFF | TRBJ1-1 | NA | TRBV25-1
CASREKGRGAPEEQFF | TRBJ2-1 | NA | TRBV13
CSVELGTGEDEQYF | TRBJ2-7 | TRBD1 | TRBV29-1
CASNLGFSSGNTIYF | TRBJ1-3 | NA | TRBV9
CASSIGKNTEAFF | TRBJ1-1 | NA | TRBV19
CASSLEFWSSYNEQFF | TRBJ2-1 | NA | TRBV7-9
CSARALGSLTLPTDTQYF | TRBJ2-3 | NA | TRBV20-1
CASSSAGKLPDGYTF | TRBJ1-2 | NA | TRBV7-9
CASSVGPGTLSTDTQYF | TRBJ2-3 | NA | TRBV2
CATGQVLDQPQHF | TRBJ1-5 | TRBD1 | TRBV15
CASSAEQGTNEKLFF | TRBJ1-4 | TRBD1 | TRBV5-1
CASQGTGASTTSYEQYF | TRBJ2-7 | TRBD1 | TRBV12-3/TRBV12-4
CSARLGLAAQETQYF | TRBJ2-5 | TRBD2 | TRBV20-1
CSASEGLAGGPYTQYF | TRBJ2-3 | TRBD2 | TRBV20-1
CASSRDSSLSYEQYF | TRBJ2-7 | TRBD1 | TRBV28
CAAKAMDVTEAFF | TRBJ1-1 | NA | TRBV6-1
CASSGTTKETQYF | TRBJ2-5 | NA | TRBV6-1
CASSPQDSPVRGYTF | TRBJ1-2 | NA | TRBV19
CASSDGVVSSYEQYF | TRBJ2-7 | NA | TRBV2
CASDDLGDGELFF | TRBJ2-2 | NA | TRBV3-1
CASSEDTGYSPLHF | TRBJ1-6 | NA | TRBV6-1
CASSLDRASGNTIYF | TRBJ1-3 | NA | TRBV28
CASSILKGDQPQHF | TRBJ1-5 | NA | TRBV19
CASSGQGGSYNEQFF | TRBJ2-1 | NA | TRBV9
CASRGPGTGAYNEQFF | TRBJ2-1 | TRBD1 | TRBV25-1
CAGSSPGQANEQYF | TRBJ2-7 | TRBD1 | TRBV7-9
CASSLPILGGFSGNTIYF | TRBJ1-3 | NA | TRBV28
CASSEPGQARNTEAFF | TRBJ1-1 | TRBD1 | TRBV12-3/TRBV12-4
CASTRGQGVPASLGEQFF | TRBJ2-1 | TRBD1 | TRBV7-9
CASSPQVTDRGYGYTF | TRBJ1-2 | TRBD1 | TRBV7-2
CSARDRRGTLGTEAFF | TRBJ1-1 | NA | TRBV20-1
CASRSRTNYEQYF | TRBJ2-7 | NA | TRBV6-1
CASSLAHGQINQPQHF | TRBJ1-5 | NA | TRBV7-9
CASNPAGTSDYEQYF | TRBJ2-7 | TRBD2 | TRBV11-2
CASRLAGDYGYTF | TRBJ1-2 | NA | TRBV27
CASSLGLAGINEQFF | TRBJ2-1 | TRBD2 | TRBV7-3
CASSIAPLNTEAFF | TRBJ1-1 | NA | TRBV19